What follows are 6 T cell receptor beta chains derived from one specimen sequenced in a study of T cell repertoires in cytomegalovirus infection. What these receptors recognize is not known. TCRdb used MiXCR to reprocess the reads, holding one entry per CDR3 protein. The data hold around 340,000 distinct CDR3 sequences, with roughly 29% observed a single time. Sequenced material: cultured PBMCs, taken from culture after CMV antigen stimulation. The origin of the receptors is a human donor in good health (CMV status not recorded). Some clones in this sample may be carry-over from other donors' samples.

This clonotype was recorded a few times. DNA of the CDR3: TGTGCCACCAGTGACAACAGGGACGCGGGCGAGCAGTACTTC. Its translation is CATSDNRDAGEQYF. This rearrangement joins TRBV24-1 to TRBJ2-7; possibly TRBD1 for D (6 bases). V was trimmed by 4 bases and J by 6 bases, leaving 15 bases between them. Germline V gives CDR1 KGHDR, CDR2 SFDVKD. The CDR3 is 14 residues long.

CDR3 amino acids: CASGRQVSSYNEQFF. The DNA for the CDR3 is TGTGCCAGCGGCCGACAGGTTAGCTCCTACAATGAGCAGTTCTTC. The J gene is TRBJ2-1, the V gene TRBV12-3 or TRBV12-4, with a weak D call TRBD1 (6 bases). V lost 8 bases, J lost 0 bases, and 14 bases lay in between. The CDR3 extends over 15 amino acids.

In its sample, this clonotype was seen a few times. CDR3 sequence reads: CASSLPASWTYLGNSPLHF. As DNA, the CDR3 is TGTGCCAGCAGCTTACCCGCTTCCTGGACATACCTGGGGAATTCACCCCTCCACTTT. The chain combines TRBV7-9 with TRBJ1-6, with D tentatively TRBD1 (5 bases). Deletions cut 2 bases from V and 7 bases from J, with 24 bases between. The CDR3 spans 19 residues. CDR1 and CDR2 from the germline V gene are SEHNR and FQNEAQ (reference sequence).

CDR3 sequence: CASRPTTSSEQFF. Written as DNA, the CDR3 is TGTGCCAGCAGACCAACGACTAGCTCTGAGCAGTTCTTC. V is TRBV12-3 or TRBV12-4 and J is TRBJ2-1; 7 nucleotides align to TRBD2. This CDR3 has 13 amino acids. Unmatched junction bases numbered 8, after V lost 6 bases and J lost 9 bases.

The rearrangement links TRBV18 to TRBJ1-1; D is unresolved. This CDR3 region has 13 residues. Germline CDR1 and CDR2: KGHSH and LQKENI. V lost 1 base and J lost 3, with 6 bases in between. The CDR3: CASSPRLDTEAFF. The CDR3 DNA is TGTGCCAGCTCACCACGACTGGACACTGAAGCTTTCTTT. Variable domain in full (rest from reference TRBV18 and TRBJ1-1): NAGVMQNPRHLVRRRGQEARLRCSPMKGHSHVYWYRQLPEEGLKFMVYLQKENIIDESGMPKERFSAEFPKEGPSILRIQQVVRGDSAAYFCASSPRLDTEAFFGQGTRLTVV.

The V and J genes are TRBV7-8 and TRBJ1-1; no clear D gene. The CDR3 extends over 12 amino acids. Germline V lookup: CDR1 SGHVS, CDR2 FQNEAQ. Between the trimmed V and J ends, which lost 7 bases and 8 bases, there was a span of 14 bases. The CDR3 sequence: CASTTTTDEAFF. In nucleotides, the CDR3 is TGTGCCAGCACCACCACGACTGACGAAGCTTTCTTT.